This record concerns one TCR beta chain sequence. As processed by the authors: The assay estimated nucleated cells by amplifying reference gene primers. The protocol was immunoSEQ multiplex PCR, while the TCRdb copy is restricted to in-frame clones and leaves out a portion. V and J calls and clone size are as listed in that table; D and trimming were resolved from the DNA. Of 250,000 or so clones in the sample, approximately 86% were seen once. This sample is part of a study of blood T cell repertoires in COVID-19. This CDR3 region has 15 residues. J gave up 1 base and V 2 bases, and 2 bases lay outside the gene matches. CDR1 is MNHEY, CDR2 SMNVEV, per germline (reference sequence).

Sequencing was done on a sample of PBMCs or T cells enriched from blood (not recorded which). This chain links TRBV27 with TRBJ1-1, with 9 positions matching TRBD1. The clonotype originates from a woman younger than 35 who had recovered from COVID-19. DNA of the CDR3: TGTGCCAGCAGTTTAACAGGGGGCTGGAACACTGAAGCTTTCTTT. Amino acid sequence: CASSLTGGWNTEAFF.